A single sample is the source of the 27 T cell receptor beta chains below, sequenced in a study of OX40 agonist ivuxolimab in advanced cancers. Measured with immunoSEQ multiplex PCR; TCRdb has only the in-frame clones, and not every one. Seen here are tens of thousands of clones, about 87% observed once, and the top ten hold 2.8%. The specimen comprised CD4+ or CD8+ T cells sorted from blood, sampled in a trial of the OX40 agonist ivuxolimab. The receptors were gathered from an adult with an advanced solid tumor such as melanoma, head and neck, liver or kidney cancer.

V is TRBV7-3 and J is TRBJ2-1; D gene ambiguous. Germline-derived CDR1 and CDR2 are SGHTA and FQGTGA. Trimming removed 2 bases from V and 4 bases from J, with 6 bases in between. This CDR3 region has 13 residues. In DNA, the CDR3 is TGTGCCAGCAGCTTAGAACTTTACAATGAGCAGTTCTTC. Its translation is CASSLELYNEQFF.

The chain joins TRBV6-5 to TRBJ2-3; maybe TRBD2 (6 bases). The germline gives CDR1 MNHEY, CDR2 SVGAGI. Trimming stripped 2 bases from V and 6 bases from J, with 18 bases between. The CDR3 has 16 residues. The CDR3 bases are TGTGCCAGCAGTTACGGCACTAGCTCCAAGATGGATACGCAGTATTTT. It encodes CASSYGTSSKMDTQYF.

The rearrangement uses TRBV7-9 and TRBJ2-6; D gene uncertain. CDR3 length: 14 amino acids. The V and J ends lost 5 bases and 2 bases respectively, with 7 bases between them. Germline V gene sequence: CDR1 SEHNR, CDR2 FQNEAQ (reference sequence). CDR3 loop: CASSPPPGANVLTF. The CDR3 DNA reads as TGTGCCAGCAGCCCCCCCCCTGGGGCCAACGTCCTGACTTTC.

The chain recombines TRBV9 with TRBJ2-6; a weak D match, TRBD1 (5 bases). CDR3 length: 15 residues. Trimming left V 0 bases short and J 2 bases short, with 6 bases between. The germline CDR1 and CDR2 sequences are SGDLS and YYNGEE. The CDR3 here is CASSVGGAGANVLTF. CDR3 bases: TGTGCCAGCAGCGTAGGGGGCGCTGGGGCCAACGTCCTGACTTTC.

This sequence joins TRBV5-1 and TRBJ1-2; TRBD1 agrees at 9 bases. The CDR3 is made up of 13 amino acids. Germline loops: CDR1 SGHRS, CDR2 YFSETQ. The trim removed 7 bases at V and 4 bases at J, leaving 5 bases unmatched. The CDR3 DNA reads as TGCGCCAGCCGGACAGGGGATGCCTATGGCTACACCTTC. Protein: CASRTGDAYGYTF.

V usage is TRBV14 and J usage is TRBJ1-1; D ambiguous. Germline lookup yields CDR1 SGHDN and CDR2 FVKESK. Trimming cost V 1 base and J 1 base, with 7 bases left between them. The CDR3 runs to 14 residues. As DNA, the CDR3 is TGTGCCAGCAGCCAAGTACTCGGGAACACTGAAGCTTTCTTT. Translating gives CASSQVLGNTEAFF.

The chain is built from TRBV30 and TRBJ2-7; no reliable D call. V lost 3 bases and J lost 0, with 6 bases in between. CDR3 size: 12 residues. Germline CDR1 GTSNPN, CDR2 SVGIG (reference sequence). The CDR3 DNA sequence: TGTGCCTGGAGCCTCAGCTCCTACGAGCAGTACTTC. It yields the protein CAWSLSSYEQYF. Supplemented by reference TRBV30 and TRBJ2-7, the full variable domain reads SQTIHQWPATLVQPVGSPLSLECTVEGTSNPNLYWYRQAAGRGLQLLFYSVGIGQISSEVPQNLSASRPQDRQFILSSKKLLLSDSGFYLCAWSLSSYEQYFGPGTRLTVT.

The rearrangement uses TRBV18 and TRBJ2-2; D is ambiguous. With 5 bases removed from V and 2 bases from J, the gap between germline ends came to 6 bases. Germline CDR1 is KGHSH and CDR2 is LQKENI. The CDR3 contains 13 residues. The CDR3 sequence: CASSASNTGELFF. The CDR3 bases are TGTGCCAGCTCAGCGAGTAACACCGGGGAGCTGTTTTTT.

This clone was seen just once. V gene TRBV10-2 combines with J gene TRBJ2-3, with TRBD1 identical over 7 bases. The CDR3 contains 12 residues. Germline CDR1 reads WSHSY; CDR2 reads SAAADI. With V trimmed by 6 bases and J by 4 bases, 1 base remained unmatched. CDR3 protein: CASSQGADTQYF. CDR3 bases: TGCGCCAGCAGCCAGGGGGCAGATACGCAGTATTTT.

The chain combines TRBV5-6 with TRBJ1-1; D is uncertain. Germline-derived CDR1 and CDR2 are SGHDT and YYEEEE. V lost 0 bases to trimming and J lost 8 bases, with 5 bases between them. The length of the CDR3 is 11 residues. CDR3 residues: CASSLDAEAFF. The CDR3 DNA follows: TGTGCCAGCAGCTTGGATGCCGAAGCTTTCTTT.

This chain links TRBV30 with TRBJ1-5; 9 bases map to TRBD1. This CDR3 spans 15 amino acids. Trimming took 1 base from V and 7 from J; bases not matched to a gene: 8. CDR1 GTSNPN and CDR2 SVGIG come from the germline V gene (reference sequence). The CDR3 nucleotides read TGTGCCTGGAGTGGACCGGGACAGGGTTTACAGCCCCAGCATTTT. This codes for CAWSGPGQGLQPQHF.

The chain uses TRBV5-4 and TRBJ2-5; TRBD1 is a possible D gene (6 bases). Germline V lookup: CDR1 SGHNT, CDR2 YYREEE (reference sequence). The CDR3 length is 15 residues. Trimming stripped 4 bases from V and 2 bases from J, with 15 bases between. The CDR3 here is CASSPTGQTQETQYF. CDR3 bases: TGTGCCAGCAGCCCAACTGGACAGACTCAAGAGACCCAGTACTTC.

V usage is TRBV4-2 and J usage is TRBJ2-5; TRBD1 or TRBD2 may be the D gene (5 bases each). The end of the DNA fits TRBJ2-7 better, so the J call may be wrong. The CDR3 covers 16 residues. Per the germline V gene, CDR1 is LGHNA and CDR2 is YNFKEQ. The CDR3 nucleotides read TGTGCCAGCAGCCAAGATCTCGGGACCAAGACCTACGAGCAGTACTTC. It yields the protein CASSQDLGTKTYEQYF.

The table lists this clone with a count of one. The rearrangement uses TRBV19 and TRBJ1-2; TRBD1 agrees at 8 bases. The length of the CDR3 is 16 residues. V gave up 5 bases and J gave up 4 bases; unmatched junction bases: 12. Germline loops: CDR1 LNHDA, CDR2 SQIVND (reference sequence). CDR3: CASSWAARGLGYGYTF. The CDR3 nucleotides read TGTGCCAGTAGTTGGGCAGCCAGGGGGCTCGGCTATGGCTACACCTTC. Filled out from reference TRBV19 and TRBJ1-2, the complete variable domain reads DGGITQSPKYLFRKEGQNVTLSCEQNLNHDAMYWYRQDPGQGLRLIYYSQIVNDFQKGDIAEGYSVSREKKESFPLTVTSAQKNPTAFYLCASSWAARGLGYGYTFGSGTRLTVV.

This chain uses TRBV28 with TRBJ1-2; D not resolved. The V gene's germline CDR1 is MDHEN and CDR2 SYDVKM. V dropped 2 bases and J dropped 8 bases, with 12 bases sitting between them. This CDR3 is built from 13 residues. The CDR3, as DNA: TGTGCCAGCAGTTTAGAGAGGGAACGAGGCTACACCTTC. Translation gives CASSLERERGYTF.

The gene calls are TRBV28 and TRBJ1-1; weak D call: TRBD1 (6 bases). V was shortened by 5 bases and J by 1 base, with 14 bases between the two germline ends. Looked up from germline, CDR1 is MDHEN and CDR2 is SYDVKM. This CDR3 spans 15 amino acids. The CDR3 sequence is CASSREGGGNTEAFF. The CDR3 region has the DNA TGTGCCAGCAGTCGCGAGGGGGGCGGGAACACTGAAGCTTTCTTT.

The rearrangement joins TRBV7-8 to TRBJ2-7, with D perhaps TRBD1 (7 bases). Trimming stripped 5 bases from V and 3 bases from J, with 20 bases between. This CDR3 has 16 amino acids. From germline, CDR1 is SGHVS and CDR2 FQNEAQ. CDR3 bases: TGTGCCAGCAGCGTAAGGACAGGTGGAGGGAACTACGAGCAGTACTTC. Its protein product is CASSVRTGGGNYEQYF. The whole variable domain, remainder taken from reference TRBV7-8 and TRBJ2-7, is GAGVSQSPRYKVAKRGQDVALRCDPISGHVSLFWYQQALGQGPEFLTYFQNEAQLDKSGLPSDRFFAERPEGSVSTLKIQRTQQEDSAVYLCASSVRTGGGNYEQYFGPGTRLTVT.

The rearrangement joins TRBV29-1 to TRBJ1-1, with D perhaps TRBD1 (6 bases). CDR3 length: 13 residues. Germline V CDR1 and CDR2: SQVTM, ANQGSEA. The V end was cut by 4 bases, the J end by 6 bases, with 15 bases between. The CDR3 DNA is TGCAGCGTTGGACAAGGGGGTCGGGCTGAAGCTTTCTTT. Translating it yields CSVGQGGRAEAFF.

The chain employs TRBV6-5 and TRBJ1-5; D not certain. Trimming took off 8 bases at V and 3 bases at J, with 14 bases between the two ends. The CDR3 contains 14 residues. Germline CDR1 and CDR2: MNHEY and SVGAGI. The CDR3 reads CASGSPRSNQPQHF. For the CDR3, the DNA is TGTGCCAGCGGGTCACCCAGATCCAATCAGCCCCAGCATTTT.

The rearrangement links TRBV7-2 to TRBJ2-3; tentatively, D is TRBD2 (6 bases). Deletions cut 2 bases from V and 7 bases from J, with 16 bases between. This CDR3 region has 15 residues. Germline CDR1 reads SGHTA; CDR2 reads FQGNSA. The CDR3 DNA reads as TGTGCCAGCAGCTTATGGGGCGGGACCCCCTATACGCAGTATTTT. It codes for CASSLWGGTPYTQYF.

The chain uses TRBV5-1 and TRBJ2-1; TRBD2 aligns across 8 bases. Trimming took 5 bases from V and 2 from J; bases not matched to a gene: 6. The length of the CDR3 is 15 residues. The germline gives CDR1 SGHRS, CDR2 YFSETQ. The CDR3: CASRQGLGPYNEQFF. The CDR3 nucleotides read TGCGCCAGCAGACAGGGACTAGGGCCCTACAATGAGCAGTTCTTC.

This clone was picked up a small number of times. The V call is TRBV7-2, the J call TRBJ2-1; TRBD2 aligns across 9 bases. V lost 0 bases, J lost 5 bases, and 11 bases stayed unmatched. The CDR3 sequence is 18 residues long. The germline V gene has CDR1 SGHTA and CDR2 FQGNSA. CDR3 sequence (DNA): TGTGCCAGCAGCTTAGCCGGCGGGGCTAGCGGGAAGAACAATGAGCAGTTCTTC. The encoded protein is CASSLAGGASGKNNEQFF.

The gene calls are TRBV19 and TRBJ1-2; no reliable D call. Germline values: CDR1 LNHDA, CDR2 SQIVND (reference sequence). The CDR3 is 13 amino acids. The V gene lost 3 bases and the J gene lost 4 bases, with 9 bases spanning the gap. In nucleotides, the CDR3 is TGTGCCAGTAGTATTCGGCAGAGCTATGGCTACACCTTC. This gives the protein CASSIRQSYGYTF.

This chain uses TRBV11-1 with TRBJ2-7; D possibly matches TRBD1 or TRBD2 (6 bases each). V was shortened by 0 bases and J by 7 bases, with 13 bases between the two germline ends. The CDR3 is 14 residues long. The germline V gene encodes CDR1 SGHAT and CDR2 FQDESV (reference sequence). CDR3 in DNA: TGTGCCAGCAGCTTAGCCGGGGGCCGGAGGGAGCAGTACTTC. Its protein is CASSLAGGRREQYF.

V and J are TRBV29-1 and TRBJ2-7; no clear D gene. V shed 4 bases and J shed 0 bases, with 4 bases lying between them. CDR1 is SQVTM, CDR2 ANQGSEA, per germline. The CDR3 totals 11 residues. For the CDR3, the DNA is TGCAGCGTTGGACACTCCTACGAGCAGTACTTC. Its translation: CSVGHSYEQYF.

The rearrangement joins TRBV5-5 to TRBJ2-1; D gene ambiguous. This CDR3 is 16 amino acids long. Germline-derived CDR1 and CDR2 are SGHKS and YYEKEE (reference sequence). Trimming cost V 1 base and J 0 bases, with 11 bases left between them. DNA of the CDR3: TGTGCCAGCAGCTTGACACCACAGAGCTCCTACAATGAGCAGTTCTTC. Translating gives CASSLTPQSSYNEQFF. The entire variable domain, with the rest obtained from reference TRBV5-5 and TRBJ2-1, is as follows: DAGVTQSPTHLIKTRGQQVTLRCSPISGHKSVSWYQQVLGQGPQFIFQYYEKEERGRGNFPDRFSARQFPNYSSELNVNALLLGDSALYLCASSLTPQSSYNEQFFGPGTRLTVL.

This chain connects TRBV19 to TRBJ2-7, with TRBD2 as a possible D gene (6 bases). Germline CDR1 is LNHDA and CDR2 is SQIVND (reference sequence). CDR3 length: 16 residues. The germline V and J ends were trimmed by 6 bases and 3 bases, with 21 bases remaining between them. CDR3: CASSHRDGRVSYEQYF. CDR3 coding DNA: TGTGCCAGTAGCCACCGGGACGGGAGAGTGAGCTACGAGCAGTACTTC.